The 29 T cell receptor beta chains given below trace back to one sample, sequenced in a study of blood T cell repertoires in COVID-19. Here immunoSEQ multiplex PCR was the method, and the copy in TCRdb shows in-frame clones only, minus some. Here the sample spans under 350,000 clones, 85% to 90% being singletons. The sequenced material came from peripheral blood. These TCRs come from a man in his 70s with acute or convalescent COVID-19.

The rearrangement uses TRBV3-1 (or the pseudogene TRBV3-2) and TRBJ2-5, with 10 positions matching TRBD2. CDR1 and CDR2 (germline): LGHDT, YNNKEL (reference sequence). V lost 4 bases to trimming and J lost 4 bases; unmatched junction nucleotides: 18. The CDR3 is made up of 19 amino acids. CDR3 sequence reads: CASSRPASGSGSRRETQYF. In DNA form, the CDR3 reads TGTGCCAGCAGCCGACCGGCTAGCGGGAGCGGGTCTCGTAGAGAGACCCAGTACTTC.

This clone is categorized as medium-sized. J is TRBJ2-2 and V is TRBV30; TRBD2 matches at 9 bases. The CDR3 covers 15 residues. CDR1 and CDR2 from the germline V gene are GTSNPN and SVGIG (reference sequence). With V trimmed by 1 base and J by 4 bases, 4 bases remained unmatched. The CDR3 loop reads CAWSGVAGVTGELFF. The CDR3 bases are TGTGCCTGGAGTGGGGTAGCGGGGGTCACCGGGGAGCTGTTTTTT.

This chain connects TRBV6-4 to TRBJ2-7; possible D gene TRBD1, 5 bases. V lost 4 bases, J lost 5 bases, and 12 bases lay in between. Germline V gene lookup returns CDR1 MRHNA and CDR2 SNTAGT. This CDR3 is built from 13 residues. The CDR3 DNA reads TGTGCCAGCAGTGCCAGGGAAGGGGACGAGCAGTACTTC. Amino acid sequence: CASSAREGDEQYF.

This chain's CDR3 is CASLTRGRAHNEQFF. The CDR3 coding sequence is TGTGCCAGCCTAACACGCGGGAGGGCTCACAATGAGCAGTTCTTC. The V call is TRBV28, the J call TRBJ2-1, with 9 bases aligning to TRBD2. The CDR3 runs to 15 residues. CDR1 is MDHEN and CDR2 is SYDVKM in the germline V gene. V gave up 8 bases and J gave up 5 bases; unmatched junction bases: 10.

The chain is built from TRBV7-2 and TRBJ1-1, with TRBD1 matching 9 bases. Per germline, CDR1 SGHTA and CDR2 FQGNSA. Trimming cost V 4 bases and J 3 bases; bases outside gene matches: 6. The CDR3 runs 15 residues. The CDR3 nucleotides read TGTGCCAGCAGCTGGACAGGGGTCTCGTACACTGAAGCTTTCTTT. Its protein product is CASSWTGVSYTEAFF. The complete variable domain, with remaining parts taken from reference TRBV7-2 and TRBJ1-1, reads GAGVSQSPSNKVTEKGKDVELRCDPISGHTALYWYRQSLGQGLEFLIYFQGNSAPDKSGLPSDRFSAERTGGSVSTLTIQRTQQEDSAVYLCASSWTGVSYTEAFFGQGTRLTVV.

This chain connects TRBV27 to TRBJ1-2; tentative D call: TRBD1 (6 bases). The CDR3 runs 13 residues. The germline V gene has CDR1 MNHEY and CDR2 SMNVEV (reference sequence). Trimming pared 6 bases from V and 3 bases from J, leaving 11 bases between. The CDR3 loop is CASRRAGDYGYTF. The DNA for the CDR3 is TGTGCCAGCAGGAGGGCAGGGGACTATGGCTACACCTTC.

The chain has TRBV27 and TRBJ1-5; TRBD1 agrees at 8 bases. Germline V gene lookup returns CDR1 MNHEY and CDR2 SMNVEV (reference sequence). V gave up 5 bases and J gave up 6 bases; unmatched junction bases: 12. CDR3 size: 16 residues. The CDR3 region is CASSPRTGNGGQPQHF. The CDR3 DNA follows: TGTGCCAGCAGTCCGCGGACAGGGAATGGTGGTCAGCCCCAGCATTTT.

V and J are TRBV9 and TRBJ2-1, with a weak D call TRBD2 (6 bases). The V end was cut by 0 bases, the J end by 4 bases, with 11 bases between. CDR1 and CDR2 (germline): SGDLS, YYNGEE. The CDR3 covers 15 residues. The CDR3 DNA reads as TGTGCCAGCAGCGTAGGGCGGGAACGGTACAATGAGCAGTTCTTC. Its translation: CASSVGRERYNEQFF.

The chain couples TRBV7-6 to TRBJ1-2; a weak D match, TRBD1 (5 bases). CDR1 is SGHVS, CDR2 FNYEAQ, per germline. The CDR3 sequence is 12 residues long. The ends were cut back, 9 bases at V and 6 bases at J, with 14 bases in the middle. DNA of the CDR3: TGTGCCAGGGCGGGGGACGTGCATGGCTACACCTTC. Translated, it gives CARAGDVHGYTF. The whole variable domain, remainder taken from reference TRBV7-6 and TRBJ1-2, is GAGVSQSPRYKVTKRGQDVALRCDPISGHVSLYWYRQALGQGPEFLTYFNYEAQQDKSGLPNDRFSAERPEGSISTLTIQRTEQRDSAMYRCARAGDVHGYTFGSGTRLTVV.

The V call is TRBV3-1 (or the pseudogene TRBV3-2), the J call TRBJ2-7; 10 bases are shared with TRBD1. The V segment lost 5 bases and the J segment 6 bases; nucleotides outside the gene matches: 1. This CDR3 comprises 12 residues. The germline gives CDR1 LGHDT, CDR2 YNNKEL (reference sequence). CDR3 DNA: TGTGCCAGCAGCGACAGGGGGCGCGAGCAGTACTTC. Protein: CASSDRGREQYF.

The chain is built from TRBV28 and TRBJ1-2, with TRBD1 as a possible D gene (6 bases). Trimming stripped 5 bases from V and 0 bases from J, with 10 bases between. The CDR3 has 14 amino acids. Germline lookup yields CDR1 MDHEN and CDR2 SYDVKM. The CDR3 DNA follows: TGTGCCAGCAGTAACAGGGCCACTAACTATGGCTACACCTTC. This sequence encodes CASSNRATNYGYTF.

The chain joins TRBV2 to TRBJ1-1; D is uncertain. The CDR3 contains 14 residues. Trimming stripped 6 bases from V and 7 bases from J, with 18 bases between. CDR1 is SNHLY and CDR2 is FYNNEI in the germline V gene. The CDR3 protein is CASREGGSHDEAFF. The DNA for the CDR3 is TGTGCCAGCAGGGAGGGTGGATCCCATGATGAAGCTTTCTTT.

V usage is TRBV29-1 and J usage is TRBJ2-1, with a possible D match to TRBD2 (6 bases). CDR1 and CDR2 (germline): SQVTM, ANQGSEA. With 7 bases removed from V and 4 bases from J, the gap between germline ends came to 20 bases. This CDR3 is 15 amino acids long. Here the CDR3 reads CSADRLDRSYNEQFF. In nucleotides, the CDR3 is TGCAGCGCTGACCGACTAGACAGATCTTACAATGAGCAGTTCTTC.

The rearrangement joins TRBV28 to TRBJ1-4; no definite D call. This CDR3 has 16 amino acids. Trimming removed 7 bases from V and 7 bases from J, with 22 bases in between. Germline V gives CDR1 MDHEN, CDR2 SYDVKM. The CDR3 nucleotides read TGTGCCAGCAAACCTTACGGAGGGTCTGTGGGTGAAAAACTGTTTTTT. Translation: CASKPYGGSVGEKLFF.

The V and J genes are TRBV24-1 and TRBJ2-2, with 12 bases identical to TRBD2. This CDR3 spans 17 amino acids. Unmatched junction bases numbered 5, after V lost 3 bases and J lost 4 bases. Looked up from germline, CDR1 is KGHDR and CDR2 is SFDVKD. CDR3 sequence reads: CATSDLPSGRGTGELFF. In DNA form, the CDR3 reads TGTGCCACCAGTGATCTACCTAGCGGGAGGGGCACCGGGGAGCTGTTTTTT.

The genes are TRBV19 and TRBJ1-1; possibly TRBD1 for D (6 bases). CDR1 LNHDA and CDR2 SQIVND come from the germline V gene (reference sequence). Trimming stripped 5 bases from V and 6 bases from J, with 19 bases between. CDR3 size: 15 residues. CDR3 nucleotide sequence: TGTGCCAGTAGTTTGGGGCACAGGGTGGGCGCTGAAGCTTTCTTT. Its translation is CASSLGHRVGAEAFF.

The gene calls are TRBV6-2 or TRBV6-3 and TRBJ2-3; 10 nucleotides align to TRBD2. The length of the CDR3 is 16 residues. Trimming at V came to 2 bases and at J to 6 bases, leaving 8 bases not matched to a gene. CDR1 is MNHEY and CDR2 is SVGEGT in the germline V gene. CDR3 sequence reads: CASSYPLAGESDTQYF. The DNA of the CDR3 is TGTGCCAGCAGTTACCCCCTAGCGGGAGAATCGGATACGCAGTATTTT.

The V and J genes are TRBV19 and TRBJ1-6; the D is unclear. This CDR3 spans 15 amino acids. Per the germline V gene, CDR1 is LNHDA and CDR2 is SQIVND (reference sequence). Trimming shortened V by 5 bases and J by 7 bases, and 15 bases separated the two germline ends. As DNA, the CDR3 is TGTGCCAGTAGTTTACTCCCTGGCGGAAATTCACCCCTCCACTTT. It codes for CASSLLPGGNSPLHF.

This clone was recorded once. The V gene is TRBV2, the J gene TRBJ1-2, with a weak D call TRBD1 (5 bases). V was shortened by 3 bases and J by 7 bases, with 12 bases between the two germline ends. The CDR3 has 13 residues. Germline CDR1 is SNHLY and CDR2 is FYNNEI. Here the CDR3 reads CASSEGLWVGYTF. The CDR3 DNA reads as TGTGCCAGCAGTGAGGGGCTCTGGGTTGGCTACACCTTC.

J is TRBJ2-2 and V is TRBV12-3 or TRBV12-4; D is perhaps TRBD1 (6 bases). V was trimmed by 5 bases and J by 5 bases, leaving 6 bases between them. The CDR3 spans 12 residues. The CDR3 spells CASSRGTGELFF. CDR3 nucleotides: TGTGCCAGCAGTAGGGGGACCGGGGAGCTGTTTTTT.

The chain is built from TRBV28 and TRBJ2-4; 8 bases line up with TRBD2. This CDR3 spans 15 amino acids. CDR1 is MDHEN, CDR2 SYDVKM, per germline. The V segment lost 6 bases and the J segment 0 bases; nucleotides outside the gene matches: 4. CDR3 loop: CASRKAGVAKNIQYF. The CDR3 DNA follows: TGTGCCAGCAGGAAAGCGGGGGTAGCCAAAAACATTCAGTACTTC. Full variable domain (rest looked up from reference TRBV28 and TRBJ2-4): DVKVTQSSRYLVKRTGEKVFLECVQDMDHENMFWYRQDPGLGLRLIYFSYDVKMKEKGDIPEGYSVSREKKERFSLILESASTNQTSMYLCASRKAGVAKNIQYFGAGTRLSVL.

Only a few counts were recorded for this clone. This rearrangement joins TRBV3-1 (or the pseudogene TRBV3-2) to TRBJ2-3, with TRBD2 identical over 12 bases. This CDR3 has 17 residues. Per the germline V gene, CDR1 is LGHDT and CDR2 is YNNKEL (reference sequence). Unmatched junction bases numbered 7, after V lost 4 bases and J lost 2 bases. The CDR3 reads CASSPLGLAGFTDTQYF. In DNA form, the CDR3 reads TGTGCCAGCAGCCCGTTAGGACTAGCGGGATTCACAGATACGCAGTATTTT.

The chain is built from TRBV6-5 and TRBJ2-7; weak D call: TRBD2 (6 bases). The CDR3 is 16 residues long. V lost 0 bases to trimming and J lost 3 bases, with 15 bases between them. The germline CDR1 and CDR2 sequences are MNHEY and SVGAGI. The chain's CDR3 is CASSYSARRGDYEQYF. CDR3 coding DNA: TGTGCCAGCAGTTACTCCGCCCGGAGGGGCGACTACGAGCAGTACTTC.

This chain connects TRBV30 to TRBJ2-7; 14 bases align to TRBD2. Trimming at V came to 3 bases and at J to 8 bases, leaving 3 bases not matched to a gene. The germline V gene encodes CDR1 GTSNPN and CDR2 SVGIG (reference sequence). The CDR3 totals 13 residues. The CDR3 DNA reads TGTGCCTGGAGCGGGACTAGCGGGGGCCAGCAGTACTTC. As protein: CAWSGTSGGQQYF.

The CDR3 is CASINERQVRTTGELFF. CDR3 coding DNA: TGTGCCAGCATTAACGAAAGACAGGTTCGGACCACCGGGGAGCTGTTTTTT. This chain connects TRBV28 to TRBJ2-2; a possible D gene is TRBD1 (6 bases). V lost 7 bases, J lost 4 bases, and 22 bases lay in between. The CDR3 spans 17 residues. Germline values: CDR1 MDHEN, CDR2 SYDVKM.

The chain employs TRBV18 and TRBJ1-2, with D tentatively TRBD1 (6 bases). CDR1 and CDR2 (germline): KGHSH, LQKENI. The CDR3 totals 15 residues. Deletions cut 4 bases from V and 3 bases from J, with 15 bases between. CDR3 sequence (DNA): TGTGCCAGCTCACACCCAGGGGTCGTAGACTATGGCTACACCTTC. This gives the protein CASSHPGVVDYGYTF.

The chain uses TRBV5-1 and TRBJ2-5; D unresolved. Germline V gene sequence: CDR1 SGHRS, CDR2 YFSETQ. The germline V and J ends were trimmed by 1 base and 0 bases, with 7 bases remaining between them. The CDR3 contains 14 residues. The CDR3 spells CASSLFLYQETQYF. The CDR3 DNA is TGCGCCAGCAGCTTGTTTCTGTACCAAGAGACCCAGTACTTC.

The rearrangement links TRBV6-6 to TRBJ2-7; possibly TRBD2 for D (6 bases). Germline V CDR1 and CDR2: MNHNY, SVGAGI (reference sequence). The CDR3 consists of 13 residues. V was pared by 0 bases and J by 6 bases, with 9 bases between. The CDR3 DNA reads as TGTGCCAGCAGTTACTCCCGGGGAGGCGAGCAGTACTTC. It codes for CASSYSRGGEQYF.

The rearrangement uses TRBV5-1 and TRBJ2-6; 8 positions agree with TRBD1. The CDR3 runs to 16 residues. Germline CDR1 and CDR2: SGHRS and YFSETQ. J lost 1 base, V lost 4 bases, and 4 bases had no gene match. DNA of the CDR3: TGCGCCAGCAGCATGGACAGGGCTTCTGGGGCCAACGTCCTGACTTTC. Its protein is CASSMDRASGANVLTF.